This record concerns one T cell receptor (beta chain) sequence. The antigen is undetermined. Investigators prepared the TCR beta libraries by applying iRepertoire HTBI primers and Arm-PCR of CDR3 regions. TCRdb processed the multiplex PCR reads anew with MiXCR; each CDR3 protein has one entry. The sample lists about 380,000 distinct CDR3 sequences, roughly a sixth occurring once. Trimming took 4 bases from V and 3 from J; bases not matched to a gene: 6. Germline CDR1 SGHNT, CDR2 YYREEE (reference sequence). This CDR3 comprises 15 residues. The data were taken from a study of regulatory T cells in long-lasting Graves disease. Findings and limits, study-wide: Persistent Graves' patients showed less TCR diversity than newly diagnosed patients showed. Patients with persistent disease shared roughly 3,000 public clonotypes, outpacing the 966 shared by new patients.

Time point defined: newly diagnosed GD, antithyroid drugs for less than 3 months. PBMC RNA served as the TCR library source. This receptor was obtained from a female donor with Graves disease. The rearrangement uses TRBV5-4 and TRBJ2-7; TRBD2 matches at 11 bases. The specimen was peripheral blood mononuclear cells (PBMCs), collected at new diagnosis, from a patient treated with antithyroid drugs. The CDR3 bases are TGTGCCAGCAGCGTCGCCGGGACTAGCGGCTACGAGCAGTACTTC. This sequence encodes CASSVAGTSGYEQYF.